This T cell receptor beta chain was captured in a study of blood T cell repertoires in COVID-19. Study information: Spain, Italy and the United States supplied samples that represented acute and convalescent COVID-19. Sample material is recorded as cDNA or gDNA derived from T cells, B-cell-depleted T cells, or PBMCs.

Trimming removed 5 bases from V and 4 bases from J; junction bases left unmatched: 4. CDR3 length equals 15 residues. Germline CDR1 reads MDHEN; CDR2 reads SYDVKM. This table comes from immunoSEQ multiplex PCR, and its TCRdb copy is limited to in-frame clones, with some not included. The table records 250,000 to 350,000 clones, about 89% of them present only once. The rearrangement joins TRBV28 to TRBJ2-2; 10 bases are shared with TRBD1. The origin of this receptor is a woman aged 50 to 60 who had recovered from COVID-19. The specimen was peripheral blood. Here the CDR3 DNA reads TGTGCCAGCAGTCCCGGACAGGGGGTCACCGGGGAGCTGTTTTTT. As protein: CASSPGQGVTGELFF.